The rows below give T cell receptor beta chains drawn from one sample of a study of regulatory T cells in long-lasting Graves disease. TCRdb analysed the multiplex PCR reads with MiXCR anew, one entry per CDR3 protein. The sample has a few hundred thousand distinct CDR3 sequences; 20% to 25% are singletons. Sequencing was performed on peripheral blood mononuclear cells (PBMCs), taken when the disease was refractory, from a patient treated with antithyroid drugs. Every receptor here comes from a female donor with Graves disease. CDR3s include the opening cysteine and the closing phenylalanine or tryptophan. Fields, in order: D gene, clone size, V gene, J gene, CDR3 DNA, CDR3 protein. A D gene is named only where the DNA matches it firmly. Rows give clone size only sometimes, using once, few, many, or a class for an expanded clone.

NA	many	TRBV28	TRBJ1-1	TGTGCCACCCTCGGTGCCGTGCGGCAGATGAACACTGAAGCTTCCTTT	CATLGAVRQMNTEASF
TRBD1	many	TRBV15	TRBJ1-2	TGTGCCACCAGCCTCGGACAGGGAGGCTACACCTTC	CATSLGQGGYTF
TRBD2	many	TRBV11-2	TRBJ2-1	TGTGCCAGCAGCTTAGAACTAGCGGCCTACAATGAGCAGTTCTTC	CASSLELAAYNEQFF
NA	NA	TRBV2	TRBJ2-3	TGTGCCAGCAGTGTGGACGAGATGGTTACGCAGTATTTT	CASSVDEMVTQYF
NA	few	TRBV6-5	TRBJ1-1	TGTGCCAGCAGTTACTCGAGGCAGGTGAACACTGAAGCTTTCTTT	CASSYSRQVNTEAFF
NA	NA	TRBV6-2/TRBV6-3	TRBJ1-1	TGTGCCAGCAGTTACTCGATCGGGGGGTTACGGACTGAAGCTTTCTTT	CASSYSIGGLRTEAFF
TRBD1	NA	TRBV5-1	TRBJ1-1	TGCGCCAGCAGCGAGGACAGGGGTGAAGCTTTCTTT	CASSEDRGEAFF
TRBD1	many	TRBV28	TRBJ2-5	TGTGCCATTCTTTCGGGACAGGGGGCGCGAGAGACCCAGTACTTC	CAILSGQGARETQYF
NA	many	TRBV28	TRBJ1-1	TGTGCCAGCAGTTACGGGGTCACTGAAGCTTTCTTT	CASSYGVTEAFF
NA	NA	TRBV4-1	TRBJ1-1	TGCGCCAGCAGCCAAGATCCGGGGACCCTGGGGACTGAAGCTTTCTTT	CASSQDPGTLGTEAFF
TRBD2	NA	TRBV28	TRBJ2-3	TGTGCCAGCAGTTTAGCGGGAGCCGGAGATACGCAGTATTTT	CASSLAGAGDTQYF
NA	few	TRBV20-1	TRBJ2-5	TGCAGTGCTAGAGATTCGTGGGACCTCGGGGAGACCCAGTACTTC	CSARDSWDLGETQYF
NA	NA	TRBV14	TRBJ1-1	TGTGCCAGCAGCCAACGGGGGGGCGCGGCCTACACTGAAGCTTTCTTT	CASSQRGGAAYTEAFF
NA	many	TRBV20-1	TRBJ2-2	TGCAGTGCTAGAGACGGGAGTAGGAACGGGGAGCTGTTTTTT	CSARDGSRNGELFF
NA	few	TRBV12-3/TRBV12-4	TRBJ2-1	TGTGCCAGCAGGGCTATGCCCTACTACAATGAGCAGTTCTTC	CASRAMPYYNEQFF